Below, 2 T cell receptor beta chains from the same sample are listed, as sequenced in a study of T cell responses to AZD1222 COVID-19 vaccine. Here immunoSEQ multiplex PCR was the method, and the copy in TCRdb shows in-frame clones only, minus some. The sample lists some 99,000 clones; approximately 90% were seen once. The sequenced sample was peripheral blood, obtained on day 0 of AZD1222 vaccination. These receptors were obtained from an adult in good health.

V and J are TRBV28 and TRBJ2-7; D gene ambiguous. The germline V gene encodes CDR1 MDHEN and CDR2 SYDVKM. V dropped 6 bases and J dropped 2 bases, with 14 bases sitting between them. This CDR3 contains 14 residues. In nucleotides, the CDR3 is TGTGCCAGCAGCCGACCGGACCGTCCCTACGAGCAGTACTTC. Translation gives CASSRPDRPYEQYF.

In DNA, the CDR3 is TGTGCCAGCAGCTTTGCAGGGGATAATCAGCCCCAGCATTTT. This sequence encodes CASSFAGDNQPQHF. This chain uses TRBV11-2 with TRBJ1-5, with a weak D call TRBD1 (6 bases). The germline gives CDR1 SGHAT, CDR2 FQNNGV. The germline V and J ends were trimmed by 3 bases and 4 bases, with 10 bases remaining between them. This CDR3 is built from 14 residues.